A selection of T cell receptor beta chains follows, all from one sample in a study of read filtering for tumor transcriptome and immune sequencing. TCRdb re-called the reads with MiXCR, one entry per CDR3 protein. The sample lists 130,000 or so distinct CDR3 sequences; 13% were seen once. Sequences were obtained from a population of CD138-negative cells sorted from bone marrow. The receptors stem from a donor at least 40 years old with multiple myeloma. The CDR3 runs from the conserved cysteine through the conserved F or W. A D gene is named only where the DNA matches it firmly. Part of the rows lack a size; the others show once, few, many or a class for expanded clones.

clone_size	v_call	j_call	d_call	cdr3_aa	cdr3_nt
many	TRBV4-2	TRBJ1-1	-	CASSHPQGNTEAFF	TGTGCCAGCAGCCACCCACAGGGAAACACTGAAGCTTTCTTT
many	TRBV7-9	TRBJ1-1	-	CASSLPTGNTEAFF	TGTGCCAGCAGCTTGCCGACAGGGAACACTGAAGCTTTCTTT
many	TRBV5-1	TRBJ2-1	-	CASSLVAGLYNEQFF	TGCGCCAGCAGCTTGGTGGCAGGACTCTACAATGAGCAGTTCTTC
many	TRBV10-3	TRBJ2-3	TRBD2	CAIGPQRREGSDTQYF	TGTGCCATCGGACCCCAAAGGCGGGAGGGCTCAGATACGCAGTATTTT
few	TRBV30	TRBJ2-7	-	CAWIPPGSGKDEQYF	TGTGCCTGGATCCCCCCGGGGTCGGGTAAGGACGAGCAGTACTTC
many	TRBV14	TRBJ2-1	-	CASSQVPKSSYNEQFF	TGTGCCAGCAGCCAGGTCCCGAAGAGCTCCTACAATGAGCAGTTCTTC
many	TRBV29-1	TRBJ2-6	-	CSVVSSGANVLTF	TGCAGCGTTGTTTCCTCTGGGGCCAACGTCCTGACTTTC
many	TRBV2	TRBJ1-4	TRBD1	CASTLRGRGQGEKLFF	TGTGCCAGCACTCTCCGTGGGAGGGGGCAGGGTGAAAAACTGTTTTTT
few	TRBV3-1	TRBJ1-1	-	CASSRASRVTEAFF	TGTGCCAGCAGCCGAGCCAGCAGGGTCACTGAAGCTTTCTTT
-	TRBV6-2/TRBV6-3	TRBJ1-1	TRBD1	CASSYGGQGEAFF	TGTGCCAGCAGTTACGGTGGACAGGGTGAAGCTTTCTTT
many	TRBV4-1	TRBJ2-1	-	CASSQGLRENLINEQFF	TGCGCCAGCAGCCAAGGGCTTCGCGAAAATCTGATTAATGAGCAGTTCTTC
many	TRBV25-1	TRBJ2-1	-	CASSSLGGDEQFF	TGTGCCAGCAGTTCCCTGGGAGGAGATGAGCAGTTCTTC
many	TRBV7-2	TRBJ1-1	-	CASSLDTRGRMTEAFF	TGTGCCAGCAGCTTAGATACTCGAGGGCGGATGACTGAAGCTTTCTTT
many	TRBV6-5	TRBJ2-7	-	CASTPDRLGGYEQYF	TGTGCCAGCACCCCCGACAGGCTTGGGGGCTACGAGCAGTACTTC
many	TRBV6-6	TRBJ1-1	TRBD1	CASSYQWTGKDTEAFF	TGTGCCAGCAGTTACCAATGGACAGGGAAGGACACTGAAGCTTTCTTT
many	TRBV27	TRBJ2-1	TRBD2	CASSLGGRGYEQFF	TGTGCCAGCAGTTTAGGCGGGAGGGGGTATGAGCAGTTCTTC
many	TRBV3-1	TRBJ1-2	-	CASSPTGTANYGYTF	TGTGCCAGCAGCCCGACCGGGACGGCTAACTATGGCTACACCTTC
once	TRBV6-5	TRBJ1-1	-	CASTRSGGRNTEAFF	TGTGCCAGCACCCGATCGGGAGGGAGAAACACTGAAGCTTTCTTT
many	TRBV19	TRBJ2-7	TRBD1	CASPGQGQHEQYF	TGTGCCAGCCCGGGACAGGGGCAGCACGAGCAGTACTTC
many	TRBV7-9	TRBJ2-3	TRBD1	CASSSTGASTDTQYF	TGTGCCAGCAGCTCGACAGGGGCTAGCACAGATACGCAGTATTTT
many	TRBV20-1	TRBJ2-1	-	CSARSPISSYNEQFF	TGCAGTGCTAGGAGTCCGATTAGCTCCTACAATGAGCAGTTCTTC
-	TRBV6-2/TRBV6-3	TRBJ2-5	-	CASTRRAGQETQYF	TGTGCCAGCACCCGACGAGCGGGCCAAGAGACCCAGTACTTC
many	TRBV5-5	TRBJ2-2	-	CASSLWVETTGELFF	TGTGCCAGCAGCTTGTGGGTAGAAACCACCGGGGAGCTGTTTTTT
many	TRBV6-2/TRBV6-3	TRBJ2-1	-	CASSYGTSYNEQFF	TGTGCCAGCAGTTATGGGACCTCATACAATGAGCAGTTCTTC
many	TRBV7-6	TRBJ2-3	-	CASSLAPTDTQYF	TGTGCCAGCAGCTTAGCGCCCACAGATACGCAGTATTTT
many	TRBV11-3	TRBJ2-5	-	CASSSVDSLGWSQYF	TGTGCCAGCAGCTCAGTCGACAGCCTAGGATGGTCCCAGTACTTC
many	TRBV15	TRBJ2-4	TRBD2	CATSRDRVTGLADLQYF	TGTGCCACCAGCAGAGATCGGGTGACGGGACTAGCAGACCTTCAGTACTTC
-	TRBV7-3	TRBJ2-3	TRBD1	CASSLTGETDTQYF	TGTGCCAGCAGCTTGACAGGGGAGACAGATACGCAGTATTTT
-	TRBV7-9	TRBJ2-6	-	CATWGPGANVLTF	TGTGCCACTTGGGGGCCTGGGGCCAACGTCCTGACTTTC
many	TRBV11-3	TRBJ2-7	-	CASSSRLFSYEQYF	TGTGCCAGCAGCTCCCGACTATTCTCCTACGAGCAGTACTTC
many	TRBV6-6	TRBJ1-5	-	CASSSTSNQPQHF	TGTGCCAGCAGTTCGACTAGCAATCAGCCCCAGCATTTT
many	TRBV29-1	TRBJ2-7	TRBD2	CSAKGLAALGSYEQYF	TGCAGCGCCAAGGGACTAGCGGCCCTCGGCTCCTACGAGCAGTACTTC
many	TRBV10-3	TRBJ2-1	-	CAISGRFGDEQFF	TGTGCCATCAGCGGTCGTTTTGGCGATGAGCAGTTCTTC
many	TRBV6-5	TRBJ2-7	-	CASSYSTDFYSYEQYF	TGTGCCAGCAGTTACTCGACTGACTTTTATTCCTACGAGCAGTACTTC
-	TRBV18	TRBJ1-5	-	CVSSPRREYSNQPQHF	TGTGTCAGCTCACCGAGAAGGGAATACAGCAATCAGCCCCAGCATTTT
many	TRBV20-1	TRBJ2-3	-	CSARDITDTQYF	TGCAGTGCTAGAGACATCACAGATACGCAGTATTTT
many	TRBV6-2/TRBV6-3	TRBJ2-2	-	CASSWVGVPANTGELFF	TGTGCCAGCAGTTGGGTCGGCGTACCAGCGAACACCGGGGAGCTGTTTTTT
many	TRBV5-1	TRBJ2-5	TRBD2	CASSREASGSGETQYF	TGCGCCAGCAGCCGGGAGGCTAGCGGGAGTGGTGAGACCCAGTACTTC
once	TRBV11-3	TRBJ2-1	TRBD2	CAIIGARYGLEANEQFF	TGTGCCATCATTGGGGCCCGTTATGGACTAGAGGCCAATGAGCAGTTCTTC
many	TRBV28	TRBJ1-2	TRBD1	CASSLPHGQGYGYTF	TGTGCCAGCAGCCTCCCCCACGGACAGGGCTATGGCTACACCTTC
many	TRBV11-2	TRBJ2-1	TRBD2	CASSLLTSGRTNEQFF	TGTGCCAGCAGCTTACTTACTAGCGGGAGGACTAATGAGCAGTTCTTC
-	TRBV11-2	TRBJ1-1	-	CASSLGPAGRRRF	TGTGCCAGCAGCTTAGGCCCGGCTGGCCGACGACGCTTT
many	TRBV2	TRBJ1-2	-	CASRKGTSNYGYTF	TGTGCCAGCAGAAAGGGGACCTCTAACTATGGCTACACCTTC
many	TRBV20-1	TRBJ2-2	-	CSARRGTNTGELFF	TGCAGTGCTAGAAGGGGGACGAACACCGGGGAGCTGTTTTTT
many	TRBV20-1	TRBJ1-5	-	CSASGGGPSNQPQHF	TGCAGTGCTAGTGGCGGGGGCCCTAGCAATCAGCCCCAGCATTTT